The clone carrying this T cell receptor (beta chain) was counted at least ten times. Its target is unknown. The missing CDR3 end, 3 residues past where the read stops, is filled in from the germline J gene. This sample stems from a study of T cell clonality in common variable immunodeficiency. Data came from immunoSEQ multiplex PCR; TCRdb stores just in-frame clones and leaves some out. The table lists around 50,000 clones, with no singletons. Study-level results: TCRbeta clonality was increased in CVID versus healthy controls. Reportedly, TCR beta sequences from common variable immunodeficiency showed fewer deletions and N-nucleotide insertions.

The V gene lost 3 bases and the J gene lost 7 bases, with 15 bases spanning the gap. The germline gives CDR1 MRHNA, CDR2 SNTAGT. The CDR3 loop spans 14 amino acids. The TCR originated in a person aged 18 to 75 in good health. The specimen was peripheral blood mononuclear cells. The rearrangement uses TRBV6-4 and TRBJ1-1; weak D call: TRBD1 (6 bases). The sequenced part of the CDR3 DNA is TGTGCCAGCAGTGAGATAGGGGGGGCTAATGAA. Translated, it gives CASSEIGGANE. The whole CDR3 sequence is CASSEIGGANEAFF.